The present entry profiles one T cell receptor (beta chain) with its context. This sample stems from a study of shared clonotypes between healthy human individuals. At deep level, the assay was performed. Original processing methods: Filtering differed for immunoSEQ, which gave only junction sequences without quality scores. Using immunoSEQ multiplex PCR, the repertoire was profiled, and TCRdb retains in-frame clones only, with some absent. V, J and clone size are taken as reported in that table, and D and trimming were inferred from the DNA itself. Among hundreds of thousands of clones listed, approximately 96% were seen once. In the naive CD8 group, cells lacked CD45RO and were positively selected for CCR7, so terminally differentiated effector memory CD45RA+ cells were left out. Trimming left V 4 bases short and J 2 bases short, with 15 bases between. The CDR3 is made up of 15 amino acids. Germline CDR1 and CDR2: MNHEY and SMNVEV (reference sequence).

This clonotype was obtained from a woman aged 25-40 years in good health. V gene TRBV27 combines with J gene TRBJ2-7; D is uncertain. The sequenced sample was naive CD8+ T cells sorted from blood. The CDR3 is CASSSNGPMTYEQYF. CDR3 DNA: TGTGCCAGCAGTTCCAACGGACCCATGACCTACGAGCAGTACTTC.